The 2 T cell receptor beta chains below come from one sample, sequenced in a study of T cell responses to AZD1222 COVID-19 vaccine. Libraries were prepared by immunoSEQ multiplex PCR; TCRdb keeps only in-frame clonotypes and omits some of them. The table lists approximately 150,000 clones, roughly 86% of them singletons, with 5% to 5.5% in the top ten. This specimen was peripheral blood, taken 28 days after the second AZD1222 dose. The receptor set was obtained from an adult who received the AZD1222 COVID-19 vaccine.

The chain couples TRBV30 to TRBJ1-1, with TRBD1 identical over 7 bases. With 5 bases clipped from V and 5 bases from J, the junction kept 8 bases outside the gene matches. The CDR3 runs to 13 residues. From germline, CDR1 is GTSNPN and CDR2 SVGIG (reference sequence). CDR3 protein: CAWADRAVTEAFF. The DNA for the CDR3 is TGTGCCTGGGCTGACAGGGCAGTTACTGAAGCTTTCTTT.

V gene TRBV6-5 combines with J gene TRBJ1-1; 7 bases match TRBD1. Trimming at V came to 4 bases and at J to 4 bases, leaving 9 bases not matched to a gene. CDR1 and CDR2 from the germline V gene are MNHEY and SVGAGI. The CDR3 is 15 residues long. CDR3 nucleotides: TGTGCCAGCAGTTCCGCCGACAGGGTAATCACTGAAGCTTTCTTT. This translates into CASSSADRVITEAFF.